The 9 T cell receptor beta chains below were found in one sample sequenced in a study of human T cells and chemical hapten exposure. Time point meaning: pre-sensitization, week 0. The treatment here: therapeutic diphenylcyclopropenone sensitization with weekly scalp DPC. TCRdb ran MiXCR on the RACE reads and lists one entry per CDR3 protein. The sample has about 260,000 distinct CDR3 sequences; 8.6% are singletons. Sequences were derived from whole blood, sampled in connection with sensitization to the hapten diphenylcyclopropenone (DPC). The receptors come from a woman in her thirties or forties with alopecia areata. Some clones in this sample may be carry-over from other donors' samples.

The rearrangement uses TRBV5-5 and TRBJ2-1; 11 bases agree with TRBD1. This CDR3 contains 15 residues. Germline V gives CDR1 SGHKS, CDR2 YYEKEE (reference sequence). Trimming took 0 bases from V and 8 from J; bases not matched to a gene: 4. CDR3 bases: TGTGCCAGCAGCTTGGACGGACAGGGGGCAGATGAGCAGTTCTTC. It yields the protein CASSLDGQGADEQFF.

This clonotype was counted ten times or more. This rearrangement joins TRBV7-8 to TRBJ2-1; TRBD2 might be the D (5 bases). CDR3 length: 16 amino acids. Germline loops: CDR1 SGHVS, CDR2 FQNEAQ. V shed 4 bases and J shed 7 bases, with 20 bases lying between them. The CDR3 region is CASSSKTRSIFNEQFF. The CDR3 DNA is TGTGCCAGCAGCTCGAAAACTAGAAGCATTTTTAATGAGCAGTTCTTC.

This clonotype was recorded a few times. This chain links TRBV5-4 with TRBJ1-1; TRBD1 aligns across 10 bases. The V gene end was trimmed by 10 bases and the J gene end by 8 bases; junction bases not matched to a gene: 14. Germline CDR1 is SGHNT and CDR2 is YYREEE (reference sequence). The CDR3 is made up of 14 amino acids. CDR3 sequence (DNA): TGTGCCGCTCGACGACAGGGGGCGCCGGGGGAAGCTTTCTTT. It encodes CAARRQGAPGEAFF.

This clonotype was counted only a few times. The rearrangement joins TRBV30 to TRBJ2-1; 9 bases map to TRBD2. The CDR3 extends over 13 amino acids. J gave up 9 bases and V 2 bases, and 5 bases lay outside the gene matches. The germline gives CDR1 GTSNPN, CDR2 SVGIG (reference sequence). This CDR3 reads CAWSSGRNGEQFF. CDR3 in DNA: TGTGCCTGGAGTAGCGGGAGGAATGGTGAGCAGTTCTTC.

The chain combines TRBV28 with TRBJ2-7; 14 bases are shared with TRBD2. This CDR3 contains 16 residues. Germline lookup yields CDR1 MDHEN and CDR2 SYDVKM. J lost 9 bases, V lost 6 bases, and 13 bases had no gene match. The CDR3 DNA sequence: TGTGCCAGCAGCTTGCCCGGGACTAGCGGGAGATCCGGGCAGTACTTC. Its protein product is CASSLPGTSGRSGQYF.

This clonotype was recorded at least ten times. The chain has TRBV7-2 and TRBJ2-5; 9 nucleotides align to TRBD2. This CDR3 region has 18 residues. Germline trimming cut 4 bases from V and 4 bases from J; bases unmatched to any gene: 16. Looked up from germline, CDR1 is SGHTA and CDR2 is FQGNSA. The CDR3 DNA reads TGTGCCAGCAGCTCGGGGGTCCTTAGCGGGAGTGGTTCAGAGACCCAGTACTTC. Protein: CASSSGVLSGSGSETQYF. The full variable domain, in which reference TRBV7-2 and TRBJ2-5 provide the parts outside the CDR3, is GAGVSQSPSNKVTEKGKDVELRCDPISGHTALYWYRQSLGQGLEFLIYFQGNSAPDKSGLPSDRFSAERTGGSVSTLTIQRTQQEDSAVYLCASSSGVLSGSGSETQYFGPGTRLLVL.

The genes are TRBV6-5 and TRBJ2-7; D is undetermined. Germline CDR1 reads MNHEY; CDR2 reads SVGAGI. The V and J ends lost 0 bases and 2 bases respectively, with 14 bases between them. The CDR3 is 16 residues long. CDR3 protein: CASSYSRVSSTYEQYF. CDR3 DNA: TGTGCCAGCAGTTACTCAAGGGTCTCCAGTACCTACGAGCAGTACTTC.

This chain joins TRBV28 and TRBJ1-1; D unclear. Per the germline V gene, CDR1 is MDHEN and CDR2 is SYDVKM. V shed 1 base and J shed 1 base, with 16 bases lying between them. This CDR3 comprises 17 residues. This CDR3 reads CASSLFPPSSRNTEAFF. CDR3 DNA sequence: TGTGCCAGCAGTTTATTTCCCCCAAGCAGTCGGAACACTGAAGCTTTCTTT.

This clonotype was seen repeatedly, ten times or more. The rearrangement uses TRBV12-3 or TRBV12-4 and TRBJ2-1; D perhaps matches TRBD2 (5 bases). V lost 6 bases and J 4 bases, leaving 7 bases between the germline ends. The CDR3 has 12 amino acids. The chain's CDR3 is CASSRDYNEQFF. CDR3 nucleotides: TGTGCCAGCAGCCGGGATTACAATGAGCAGTTCTTC.